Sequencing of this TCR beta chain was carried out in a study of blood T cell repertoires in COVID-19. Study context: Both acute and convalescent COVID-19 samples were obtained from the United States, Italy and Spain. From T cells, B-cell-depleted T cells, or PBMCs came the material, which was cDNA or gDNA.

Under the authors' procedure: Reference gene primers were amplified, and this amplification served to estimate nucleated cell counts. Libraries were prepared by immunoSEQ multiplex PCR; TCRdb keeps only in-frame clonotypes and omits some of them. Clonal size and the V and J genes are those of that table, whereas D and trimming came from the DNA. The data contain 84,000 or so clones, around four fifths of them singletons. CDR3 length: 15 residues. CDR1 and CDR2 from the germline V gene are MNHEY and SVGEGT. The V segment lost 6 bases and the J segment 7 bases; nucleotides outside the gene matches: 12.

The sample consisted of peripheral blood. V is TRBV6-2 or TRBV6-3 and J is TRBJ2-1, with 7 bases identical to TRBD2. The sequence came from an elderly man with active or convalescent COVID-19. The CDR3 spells CASSDPSGLTNEQFF. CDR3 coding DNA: TGTGCCAGCAGCGACCCTAGCGGTCTCACTAATGAGCAGTTCTTC.